This TCR beta chain stems from a study of T-cell reconstitution after alpha-beta-depleted transplantation in children. Overall study findings and caveats: Several hundred expanded graft clones reportedly gave rise to the alpha-beta T cells present about two months after transplant. One year post-transplant, T-cell counts and diversity were largely derived from T cells produced anew. Some patients showed high day-60 TCRbeta diversity, which derived from surviving recipient T cells and thymic progenitors.

Unique molecular identifiers tagged the TCRbeta library. TCRdb independently ran MiXCR on the PCR reads; one entry per CDR3 protein. The repertoire holds about 200,000 distinct CDR3 sequences, with about 8.2% as singletons. The CDR3 runs 18 residues. Trimming removed 0 bases from V and 0 bases from J; junction bases left unmatched: 7. This clonotype was seen repeatedly, ten times or more. Its specificity is not known. V and J are TRBV12-3 or TRBV12-4 and TRBJ2-3; 9 positions match TRBD2. Sample: PBMCs, mostly from graft donor cells, taken 360 days after TCRalphabeta/CD19-depleted stem cell transplant. The receptor was isolated from a male patient aged 2 to 9 who had a stem cell transplant for acute myeloid leukemia, so the T cells may come from the graft donor. The CDR3 here is CASSLALTSGTSTDTQYF. The DNA of the CDR3 is TGTGCCAGCAGTTTAGCCCTGACTAGCGGTACTAGCACAGATACGCAGTATTTT.